The rows below give T cell receptor beta chains drawn from one sample of a study of CD4 T cells in relation to SARS-CoV-2 and coronaviruses. TCRdb keeps only in-frame clones here, not all; method: immunoSEQ multiplex PCR. This table has 21,000 or so clones, 76% appearing once. Their recognized antigens are unknown. Sequencing used CD4+ T cells from PBMCs, cultured in vitro. All receptors derive from a human donor in good health. CDR3s include the opening cysteine and the closing phenylalanine or tryptophan. Fields, in order: CDR3 DNA, CDR3 protein, D gene, J gene, clone size, V gene. The D gene is left open where the match is weak. Clone size is stated in some rows and not others, as once, few, many or a class when expanded.

CDR3 DNA: TGTGCCAGCTCACCGACAGCGGGAGACCAATACGAGCAGTACTTC
CDR3 protein: CASSPTAGDQYEQYF
D gene: TRBD2
J gene: TRBJ2-7
clone size: NA
V gene: TRBV18

CDR3 DNA: TGTGCCAGCAGCCTCGCGAGTGCGGGAAACACCATATATTTT
CDR3 protein: CASSLASAGNTIYF
D gene: NA
J gene: TRBJ1-3
clone size: NA
V gene: TRBV5-6

CDR3 DNA: TGCGCCAGCAGCTGGGAGTCCGCGCCGGGACAGGTCATGCAGCAGTTCTTC
CDR3 protein: CASSWESAPGQVMQQFF
D gene: TRBD1
J gene: TRBJ2-1
clone size: NA
V gene: TRBV5-1

CDR3 DNA: TGTGCCATCGGGGGGGGGCGACGGACAGACTACAATGAGCAGTTCTTC
CDR3 protein: CAIGGGRRTDYNEQFF
D gene: NA
J gene: TRBJ2-1
clone size: NA
V gene: TRBV10-3

CDR3 DNA: TGCAGCGTTGAGGGGACAGGGTTTTACGAGCAGTACTTC
CDR3 protein: CSVEGTGFYEQYF
D gene: TRBD1
J gene: TRBJ2-7
clone size: once
V gene: TRBV29-1

CDR3 DNA: TGTGCCAGCAGCTTTCCAGGGGACAGACAACAGTACTTC
CDR3 protein: CASSFPGDRQQYF
D gene: TRBD1
J gene: TRBJ2-7
clone size: once
V gene: TRBV5-6

CDR3 DNA: TGTGCCTGCTCGACAGGGAAGTTTGGAAACACCATATATTTT
CDR3 protein: CACSTGKFGNTIYF
D gene: TRBD1
J gene: TRBJ1-3
clone size: NA
V gene: TRBV30

CDR3 DNA: TGCGCCAGCAGCTTTACAGGGGAGAGCGAGCAGTACTTC
CDR3 protein: CASSFTGESEQYF
D gene: TRBD1
J gene: TRBJ2-7
clone size: NA
V gene: TRBV5-1

CDR3 DNA: TGCGCCAGCAGCCACCCTGACAGCTACGAGCAGTACTTC
CDR3 protein: CASSHPDSYEQYF
D gene: NA
J gene: TRBJ2-7
clone size: NA
V gene: TRBV4-1

CDR3 DNA: TGTGCCAGCAGTGAAGAGGGACAGCATTCACCCCTCCACTTT
CDR3 protein: CASSEEGQHSPLHF
D gene: TRBD1
J gene: TRBJ1-6
clone size: NA
V gene: TRBV6-1

CDR3 DNA: TGTGCCAGCATTTCTCTTTGGGCAGGGGGCAACACTGAAGCTTTCTTT
CDR3 protein: CASISLWAGGNTEAFF
D gene: TRBD1
J gene: TRBJ1-1
clone size: NA
V gene: TRBV28

CDR3 DNA: TGTGCCACTACCTCCAGGGGTGGAAATCAGCCCCAGCATTTT
CDR3 protein: CATTSRGGNQPQHF
D gene: NA
J gene: TRBJ1-5
clone size: NA
V gene: TRBV2

CDR3 DNA: TGTGCCAGCAGGGCTGGGATATTGGCAGCGTATCAAGAGACCCAGTACTTC
CDR3 protein: CASRAGILAAYQETQYF
D gene: NA
J gene: TRBJ2-5
clone size: once
V gene: TRBV28

CDR3 DNA: TGTGCCAGCAGTGAAGCGGCGGGAAACAATGAGCAGTTCTTC
CDR3 protein: CASSEAAGNNEQFF
D gene: NA
J gene: TRBJ2-1
clone size: NA
V gene: TRBV6-1

CDR3 DNA: TGTGCCAGCAGCTTAGGGACAGGGGGGACAGATACGCAGTATTTT
CDR3 protein: CASSLGTGGTDTQYF
D gene: TRBD1
J gene: TRBJ2-3
clone size: NA
V gene: TRBV5-4

CDR3 DNA: TGTGCCACCAGTGACGATACAGGGGCGGGTCAGCCCCAGCATTTT
CDR3 protein: CATSDDTGAGQPQHF
D gene: TRBD1
J gene: TRBJ1-5
clone size: NA
V gene: TRBV24-1

CDR3 DNA: TGTGCCAGCAGTTACGAACAGGGCGCTTACGAGCAGTACTTC
CDR3 protein: CASSYEQGAYEQYF
D gene: NA
J gene: TRBJ2-7
clone size: NA
V gene: TRBV6-5

CDR3 DNA: TGTGCCAGCAGTTACAGGGACGAGAAAGAGACCCAGTACTTC
CDR3 protein: CASSYRDEKETQYF
D gene: NA
J gene: TRBJ2-5
clone size: NA
V gene: TRBV6-5

CDR3 DNA: TGTGCCACCAGCAGAGAGAGATACTCTGGAAACACCATATATTTT
CDR3 protein: CATSRERYSGNTIYF
D gene: NA
J gene: TRBJ1-3
clone size: NA
V gene: TRBV15